This T cell receptor beta chain was recovered during a study of blood T cell repertoires in COVID-19. Study at large: Whether acute or convalescent, the COVID-19 samples came from the United States, Italy and Spain. Nucleic acid was either cDNA or gDNA, and it came from T cells, B-cell-depleted T cells, or PBMCs.

Authors' methods: The assay estimated nucleated cells by amplifying reference gene primers. The repertoire was sequenced with immunoSEQ multiplex PCR; TCRdb's copy has only in-frame clones and lacks some. That table furnishes V, J and clone size, whereas the DNA furnished D and trimming. The table lists 76,000 or so clones, around nine tenths of them singletons. Trimming pared 0 bases from V and 2 bases from J, leaving 7 bases between. The CDR3 covers 15 residues. CDR1 and CDR2 (germline): LGHDT, YNNKEL (reference sequence). The chain joins TRBV3-1 (or the pseudogene TRBV3-2) to TRBJ2-2, with D maybe TRBD1 (6 bases). The sequenced sample was peripheral blood. The sequence was collected from a man younger than 40 with acute or convalescent COVID-19. The CDR3 loop reads CASSQEGGNTGELFF. CDR3 DNA: TGTGCCAGCAGCCAAGAAGGGGGTAACACCGGGGAGCTGTTTTTT.